The following is a T cell receptor (beta chain) sequence with its context. This record comes from a study of CD8 T cells in Susac syndrome. Negative isolation was used for CD8+ and CD4+ T cells, and FACS enrichment was applied to TEMRA cells. With V trimmed by 5 bases and J by 3 bases, 2 bases remained unmatched. Germline assignment: CDR1 MDHEN and CDR2 SYDVKM. The CDR3 is 14 residues long. Reverse transcription of about 0.5 to 1 ug RNA was performed with random hexamers. By means of immunoSEQ multiplex PCR, TCR beta CDR3 spanning 54 Vbeta and 13 Jbeta underwent amplification. TCRdb reanalysed the immunoSEQ multiplex PCR reads using MiXCR and keeps one entry per CDR3 protein. Altogether 200,000 to 300,000 distinct CDR3 sequences are present, 90% to 97% being singletons, with the ten largest covering 0.08% to 0.11%.

Sequencing input: CD4+ T cells from PBMCs. This chain joins TRBV28 and TRBJ2-3; 10 bases line up with TRBD1. This receptor was taken from a human donor with Susac syndrome. The CDR3 coding sequence is TGTGCCAGCAGTACGGGACAGGGGACAGATACGCAGTATTTT. It is translated as CASSTGQGTDTQYF. Full variable domain (remainder filled in from reference TRBV28 and TRBJ2-3): DVKVTQSSRYLVKRTGEKVFLECVQDMDHENMFWYRQDPGLGLRLIYFSYDVKMKEKGDIPEGYSVSREKKERFSLILESASTNQTSMYLCASSTGQGTDTQYFGPGTRLTVL.